A selection of T cell receptor beta chains follows, all from one sample in a study of glioma-infiltrating T cells after dendritic cell vaccination. Repertoires were generated with immunoSEQ multiplex PCR, while TCRdb's copy carries only in-frame clones and drops some. Counted here are 65,000 to 80,000 clones, 81% occurring once; the ten biggest clones make up roughly 7.7%. The specimen comprised blood, sampled before dendritic cell vaccination. The receptors here all came from a human donor with glioblastoma. CDR3s include the opening cysteine and the closing phenylalanine or tryptophan. A D gene is named only where the DNA matches it firmly.

TRBV5-6	TRBD1	TRBJ1-2	CASSGTQGASGYTF
TRBV30	NA	TRBJ1-4	CAWSFVGYNEKLFF
TRBV5-6	NA	TRBJ1-1	CASSLEGGDTEAFF
TRBV4-3	NA	TRBJ2-3	CASSQELETDTQYF
TRBV11-3	NA	TRBJ2-3	CASSFGGLTDTQYF
TRBV6-1	TRBD2	TRBJ2-1	CASSEPGLDDEQFF
TRBV7-9	NA	TRBJ2-7	CASSLVGGTYEQYF
TRBV9	NA	TRBJ1-2	CASSVALDSDGYTF
TRBV21-1	NA	TRBJ1-2	CAPLGGKGYTF
TRBV29-1	NA	TRBJ2-1	CSVEIQGYEQFF
TRBV7-3	TRBD2	TRBJ2-2	CASSLSGGNTGELFF
TRBV7-8	TRBD1	TRBJ1-5	CASSLVARGYEVNQPQHF
TRBV5-1	TRBD2	TRBJ2-2	CASSSLRPGLAGTGELFF
TRBV7-9	NA	TRBJ2-7	CASSFQNYEQYF
TRBV6-6	TRBD2	TRBJ2-5	CASSYNGGGETQYF
TRBV10-3	NA	TRBJ1-2	CAISETMDGDGYTF
TRBV2	NA	TRBJ1-3	CASRPGGVMNTIYF
TRBV13	TRBD1	TRBJ2-5	CASSQGDSRQTQYF
TRBV4-3	TRBD2	TRBJ2-3	CASSQNSGGGTDTQYF
TRBV12-5	TRBD2	TRBJ2-3	CASGIAGGPDTQYF
TRBV5-1	NA	TRBJ1-1	CASSSEPAGKNTEAFF
TRBV5-3	NA	TRBJ1-5	CARICVGDQPQHF
TRBV15	NA	TRBJ2-5	CATSRESGWRGETQYF
TRBV18	TRBD2	TRBJ2-7	CASSPGLAGSSYEQYF
TRBV5-6	NA	TRBJ1-2	CASSPIRQSGYGYTF
TRBV9	NA	TRBJ1-2	CASSVASTAYGYTF
TRBV25-1	NA	TRBJ2-5	CASSEGQPQGTQYF
TRBV4-3	NA	TRBJ2-1	CASSQETPGGSNEQFF
TRBV4-3	TRBD1	TRBJ2-7	CASSQRTGGNNEQYF
TRBV2	TRBD1	TRBJ1-4	CASSSDRWATNEKLFF
TRBV6-5	TRBD1	TRBJ1-2	CASTPDRRDFRGYTF
TRBV5-6	NA	TRBJ2-7	CASSGVAGSYEQYF
TRBV2	NA	TRBJ1-6	CASSVGVPYNSPLHF
TRBV7-2	TRBD1	TRBJ1-2	CASSLVWTGGYTF
TRBV5-1	NA	TRBJ1-4	CASSHGSPNEKLFF
TRBV7-9	NA	TRBJ2-7	CASSLVGTPRLKQYF
TRBV7-3	TRBD1	TRBJ2-2	CASSLTGPTGELFF
TRBV5-1	NA	TRBJ1-2	CASSLLEGDYGYTF
TRBV6-1	NA	TRBJ2-2	CASSDLGNTGELFF
TRBV10-3	NA	TRBJ1-5	CAIRDSSSQPQHF
TRBV9	TRBD1	TRBJ1-1	CASSVSPDRGSAEAFF
TRBV7-2	TRBD1	TRBJ2-3	CASSPGGARSDTQYF
TRBV19	NA	TRBJ1-5	CASSGTYYGNQPQHF
TRBV19	NA	TRBJ1-1	CASIGVRNTEAFF
TRBV18	TRBD1	TRBJ1-1	CASSPSGGGTEAFF
TRBV5-6	NA	TRBJ2-7	CASSLSSFEQYF
TRBV29-1	TRBD2	TRBJ2-1	CSVEDVAGGSYNEQFF
TRBV9	NA	TRBJ1-5	CASSVAGGSGQPQHF
TRBV7-9	NA	TRBJ1-1	CASSPRTGYEAFF
TRBV13	TRBD1	TRBJ1-2	CASSAGTGNYGYTF